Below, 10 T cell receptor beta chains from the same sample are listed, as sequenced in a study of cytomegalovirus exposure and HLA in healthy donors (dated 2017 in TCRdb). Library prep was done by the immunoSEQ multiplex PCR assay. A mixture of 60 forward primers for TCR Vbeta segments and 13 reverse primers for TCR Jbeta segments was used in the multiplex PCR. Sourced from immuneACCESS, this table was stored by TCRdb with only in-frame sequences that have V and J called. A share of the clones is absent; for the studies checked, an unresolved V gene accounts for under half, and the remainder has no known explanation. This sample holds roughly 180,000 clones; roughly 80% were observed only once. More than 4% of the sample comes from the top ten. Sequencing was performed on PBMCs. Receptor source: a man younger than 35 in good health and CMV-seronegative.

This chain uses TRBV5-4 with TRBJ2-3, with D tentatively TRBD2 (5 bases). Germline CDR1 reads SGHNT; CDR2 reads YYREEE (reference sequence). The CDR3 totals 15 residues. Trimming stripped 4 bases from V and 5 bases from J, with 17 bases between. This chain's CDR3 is CASSSGLLGKDTQYF. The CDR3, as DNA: TGTGCCAGCAGCAGCGGACTGTTGGGAAAAGATACGCAGTATTTT.

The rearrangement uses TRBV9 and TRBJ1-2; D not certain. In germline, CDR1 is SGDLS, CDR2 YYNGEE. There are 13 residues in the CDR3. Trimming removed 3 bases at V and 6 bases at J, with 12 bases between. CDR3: CASSGRQTDGYTF. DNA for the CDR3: TGTGCCAGCAGCGGTCGCCAAACGGATGGCTACACCTTC.

The CDR3 here is CASSVVPGPNEKLFF. The CDR3 nucleotides are TGTGCCAGCAGCGTAGTTCCAGGCCCTAATGAAAAACTGTTTTTT. The V call is TRBV9, the J call TRBJ1-4, with D unclear. This CDR3 comprises 15 residues. The V and J ends lost 0 bases and 3 bases respectively, with 9 bases between them. Germline V gene lookup returns CDR1 SGDLS and CDR2 YYNGEE.

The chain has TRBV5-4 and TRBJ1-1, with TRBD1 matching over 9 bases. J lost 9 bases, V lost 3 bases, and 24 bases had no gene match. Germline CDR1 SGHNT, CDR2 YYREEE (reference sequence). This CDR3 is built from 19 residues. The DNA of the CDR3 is TGTGCCAGCAGCTATGGGTTAGTTGGACAGGGGAACCCCGCTCGGAAAGCTTTCTTT. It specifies CASSYGLVGQGNPARKAFF. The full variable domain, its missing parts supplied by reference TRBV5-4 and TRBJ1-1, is ETGVTQSPTHLIKTRGQQVTLRCSSQSGHNTVSWYQQALGQGPQFIFQYYREEENGRGNFPPRFSGLQFPNYSSELNVNALELDDSALYLCASSYGLVGQGNPARKAFFGQGTRLTVV.

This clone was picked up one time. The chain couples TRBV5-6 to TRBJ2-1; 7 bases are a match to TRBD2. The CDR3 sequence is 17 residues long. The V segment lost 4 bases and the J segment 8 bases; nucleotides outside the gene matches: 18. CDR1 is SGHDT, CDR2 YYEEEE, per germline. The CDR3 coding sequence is TGTGCCAGCAGCCCAGGACTAGTAAGGGGCGGCGGGGATGAGCAGTTCTTC. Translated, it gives CASSPGLVRGGGDEQFF.

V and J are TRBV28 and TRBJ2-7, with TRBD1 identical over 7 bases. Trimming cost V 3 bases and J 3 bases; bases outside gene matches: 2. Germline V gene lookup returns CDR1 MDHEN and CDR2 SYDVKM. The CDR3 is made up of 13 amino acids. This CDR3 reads CASSLYRGYEQYF. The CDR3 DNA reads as TGTGCCAGCAGTTTGTACAGGGGCTACGAGCAGTACTTC.

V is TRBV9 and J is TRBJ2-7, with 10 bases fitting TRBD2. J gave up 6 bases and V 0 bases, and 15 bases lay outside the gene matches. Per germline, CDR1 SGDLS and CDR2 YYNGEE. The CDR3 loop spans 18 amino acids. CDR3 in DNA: TGTGCCAGCAGCGTAGGAGGGTCTACTAGCGGGGTCTCGTCCGAGCAGTACTTC. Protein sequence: CASSVGGSTSGVSSEQYF.

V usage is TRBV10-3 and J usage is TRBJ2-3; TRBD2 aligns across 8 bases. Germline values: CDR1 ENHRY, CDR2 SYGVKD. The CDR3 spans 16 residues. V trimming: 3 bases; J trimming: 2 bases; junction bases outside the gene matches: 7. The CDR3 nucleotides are TGTGCCATCAGTGACTCCGGGACTAGAGACACAGATACGCAGTATTTT. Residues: CAISDSGTRDTDTQYF.

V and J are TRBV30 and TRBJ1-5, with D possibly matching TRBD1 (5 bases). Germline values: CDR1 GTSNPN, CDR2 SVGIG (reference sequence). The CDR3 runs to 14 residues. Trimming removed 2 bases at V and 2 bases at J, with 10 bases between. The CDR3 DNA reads TGTGCCTGGAGTCCAGGGATGGGCAATCAGCCCCAGCATTTT. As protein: CAWSPGMGNQPQHF.

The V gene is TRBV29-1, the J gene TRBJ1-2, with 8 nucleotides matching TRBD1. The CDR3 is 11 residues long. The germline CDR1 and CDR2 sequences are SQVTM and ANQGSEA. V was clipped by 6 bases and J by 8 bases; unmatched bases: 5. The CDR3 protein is CSVQGAGGYTF. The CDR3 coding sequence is TGCAGCGTCCAGGGGGCGGGGGGCTACACCTTC.